A selection of T cell receptor beta chains follows, all from one sample in a study of T cell responses to AZD1222 COVID-19 vaccine. The data were produced by immunoSEQ multiplex PCR, yet TCRdb's version contains in-frame clones alone and is incomplete. The sample lists about 190,000 clones; 85% to 95% were seen once. The sample here was peripheral blood, taken on day 0 of AZD1222 vaccination. These receptors originate from an adult in good health. The CDR3 runs from the conserved cysteine through the conserved F or W. The order of the fields is CDR3 DNA, CDR3 protein, V gene, D gene, clone size, J gene. The D gene is left open where the match is weak. Part of the rows lack a size; the others show once, few, many or a class for expanded clones.

CDR3nt: TGTGCCAGCAGTTTACGCGGGACCGGGGAGCTGTTTTTT; CDR3aa: CASSLRGTGELFF; v_gene: TRBV28; d_gene: NA; abundance: NA; j_gene: TRBJ2-2
CDR3nt: TGCGCCAGCAGCCAGAAGACAGGACAAGAGACCCAGTACTTC; CDR3aa: CASSQKTGQETQYF; v_gene: TRBV4-3; d_gene: NA; abundance: NA; j_gene: TRBJ2-5
CDR3nt: TGCGCCAGCAGCCAAGTACTAGGGAATACGCAGTATTTT; CDR3aa: CASSQVLGNTQYF; v_gene: TRBV4-3; d_gene: NA; abundance: NA; j_gene: TRBJ2-3
CDR3nt: TGTGCCAGCAGCTCCCCCGGGACTAGCCGAACTTTTGAGCAGTTCTTC; CDR3aa: CASSSPGTSRTFEQFF; v_gene: TRBV5-4; d_gene: TRBD2; abundance: NA; j_gene: TRBJ2-1
CDR3nt: TGTGCCAGCAGTGAGGCGGACCGAAGAGGGTTGGCGGGAAGGTACAATGAGCAGTTCTTC; CDR3aa: CASSEADRRGLAGRYNEQFF; v_gene: TRBV2; d_gene: NA; abundance: NA; j_gene: TRBJ2-1
CDR3nt: TGTGCCAGCAGTCCGTCGGGCGAAGCTTTCTTT; CDR3aa: CASSPSGEAFF; v_gene: TRBV7-2; d_gene: NA; abundance: NA; j_gene: TRBJ1-1
CDR3nt: TGTGCCAGTAGAAGGGGAGGGGTTGGCTCAGATACGCAGTATTTT; CDR3aa: CASRRGGVGSDTQYF; v_gene: TRBV19; d_gene: TRBD2; abundance: NA; j_gene: TRBJ2-3
CDR3nt: TGTGCCAGCAGCTTAACTAGCCCCGGGGAGCTGTTTTTT; CDR3aa: CASSLTSPGELFF; v_gene: TRBV11-3; d_gene: NA; abundance: NA; j_gene: TRBJ2-2
CDR3nt: TGCGCCAGCAGCTTAGGACAGGGGAACTATGGCTACACCTTC; CDR3aa: CASSLGQGNYGYTF; v_gene: TRBV5-1; d_gene: TRBD1; abundance: NA; j_gene: TRBJ1-2
CDR3nt: TGTGCCAGCAGCCCCCCCTTCGGGACAGAATTCTACAATGAGCAGTTCTTC; CDR3aa: CASSPPFGTEFYNEQFF; v_gene: TRBV7-9; d_gene: TRBD1; abundance: NA; j_gene: TRBJ2-1
CDR3nt: TGCAGTGCTAGTCGACTAGCCGGCGGGGAGCTGTTTTTT; CDR3aa: CSASRLAGGELFF; v_gene: TRBV20-1; d_gene: TRBD2; abundance: NA; j_gene: TRBJ2-2
CDR3nt: TGCAGCGCCGAGACATGGGCGGAGAATGAGCAGTTCTTC; CDR3aa: CSAETWAENEQFF; v_gene: TRBV29-1; d_gene: NA; abundance: NA; j_gene: TRBJ2-1
CDR3nt: TGTGCCAGCAGCGGGAGGGTTTCCTACAATGAGCAGTTCTTC; CDR3aa: CASSGRVSYNEQFF; v_gene: TRBV5-6; d_gene: TRBD2; abundance: NA; j_gene: TRBJ2-1
CDR3nt: TGTGCCAGCACCCCCGGGGGGAACTCCGGGGAGCTGTTTTTT; CDR3aa: CASTPGGNSGELFF; v_gene: TRBV2; d_gene: TRBD2; abundance: NA; j_gene: TRBJ2-2
CDR3nt: TGTGCCAGCAGTTTATCCGGACGTAATCAGCCCCAGCATTTT; CDR3aa: CASSLSGRNQPQHF; v_gene: TRBV27; d_gene: NA; abundance: NA; j_gene: TRBJ1-5
CDR3nt: TGTGCCACCAGTGAAGGGGCAGGCACCGGGGAGCTGTTTTTT; CDR3aa: CATSEGAGTGELFF; v_gene: TRBV24-1; d_gene: NA; abundance: NA; j_gene: TRBJ2-2
CDR3nt: TGTGCCAGCAGTCTTCTCGGGACACCAAAGGCCAATCAGCCCCAGCATTTT; CDR3aa: CASSLLGTPKANQPQHF; v_gene: TRBV27; d_gene: NA; abundance: NA; j_gene: TRBJ1-5
CDR3nt: TGTGCCAGCAGGCTGCGGGCAGGGATAGCTGAAAAACTGTTTTTT; CDR3aa: CASRLRAGIAEKLFF; v_gene: TRBV2; d_gene: NA; abundance: once; j_gene: TRBJ1-4
CDR3nt: TGTGCCACCAGCAGAGTGCAGCAGCCCCAGCATTTT; CDR3aa: CATSRVQQPQHF; v_gene: TRBV15; d_gene: NA; abundance: once; j_gene: TRBJ1-5
CDR3nt: TGCAGCGTCGGACTAGCGGGAGGGCACGAGCAGTACTTC; CDR3aa: CSVGLAGGHEQYF; v_gene: TRBV29-1; d_gene: TRBD2; abundance: NA; j_gene: TRBJ2-7